These 5 T cell receptor beta chains were sequenced from one sample in a study of vaccination and CD4 T cells after COVID-19. For these TCRs, the target antigens are not known. Sequenced with the Oncomine TCR Beta short-read assay was DNA taken from cultured CD4+ T cells. In TCRdb, the PCR reads were re-called with MiXCR into one record per CDR3 protein. The sample holds 6,000 to 8,500 distinct CDR3 sequences, 55% to 80% seen once. Treatment meaning: roughly 10-day PBMC culture with coronavirus spike peptide pools or control peptides (ViraFEST assay). Sequencing input: CD4+ T cells from blood, cultured in vitro. Receptor source: a human donor who had recovered from COVID-19.

A few counts support this clonotype. The V gene is TRBV6-1, the J gene TRBJ1-2, with TRBD1 identical over 8 bases. There are 12 residues in the CDR3. The junction had 2 bases not matched to a gene; V was cut back by 3 bases and J by 8 bases. Germline V gene data show CDR1 as MNHNS and CDR2 as SASEGT. The CDR3 loop reads CASSDRDRGYTF. CDR3 DNA sequence: TGTGCCAGCAGTGACAGGGACAGGGGCTACACCTTC.

The chain carries TRBV6-2 or TRBV6-3 and TRBJ1-2; 7 positions agree with TRBD1. The V gene's germline CDR1 is MNHEY and CDR2 SVGEGT. The ends lost 5 bases at V and 8 bases at J; junction bases unmatched: 14. CDR3 size: 15 residues. This CDR3 is CASSRGQALSGGYTF. The CDR3 bases are TGTGCCAGCAGTCGTGGACAGGCCCTCTCGGGGGGCTACACCTTC.

This clonotype came up once. The chain couples TRBV6-1 to TRBJ1-5; D remains unclear. The V gene's germline CDR1 is MNHNS and CDR2 SASEGT. Trimming left V 1 base short and J 7 bases short, with 11 bases between. The length of the CDR3 is 14 residues. In DNA form, the CDR3 reads TGTGCCAGCAGTGAAGTCCCGAGCGGGCAGCCCCAGCATTTT. It yields the protein CASSEVPSGQPQHF.

This chain joins TRBV20-1 and TRBJ1-4, with a possible D match to TRBD1 (5 bases). CDR3 length: 14 residues. Germline CDR1 and CDR2: DFQATT and SNEGSKA (reference sequence). V lost 4 bases and J lost 8, with 17 bases in between. The CDR3 region is CSATKPQGGEKLFF. The DNA of the CDR3 is TGCAGTGCTACGAAACCTCAGGGAGGCGAAAAACTGTTTTTT.

The V and J genes are TRBV14 and TRBJ1-1; unclear D gene. The V end lost 2 bases, the J end lost 6 bases, and 13 bases lay between the germline ends. The CDR3 spans 14 residues. CDR1 is SGHDN and CDR2 is FVKESK in the germline V gene. The CDR3 DNA reads as TGTGCCAGCAGCCAAAGCGTGGTGCGCGCTGAAGCTTTCTTT. Its protein is CASSQSVVRAEAFF.